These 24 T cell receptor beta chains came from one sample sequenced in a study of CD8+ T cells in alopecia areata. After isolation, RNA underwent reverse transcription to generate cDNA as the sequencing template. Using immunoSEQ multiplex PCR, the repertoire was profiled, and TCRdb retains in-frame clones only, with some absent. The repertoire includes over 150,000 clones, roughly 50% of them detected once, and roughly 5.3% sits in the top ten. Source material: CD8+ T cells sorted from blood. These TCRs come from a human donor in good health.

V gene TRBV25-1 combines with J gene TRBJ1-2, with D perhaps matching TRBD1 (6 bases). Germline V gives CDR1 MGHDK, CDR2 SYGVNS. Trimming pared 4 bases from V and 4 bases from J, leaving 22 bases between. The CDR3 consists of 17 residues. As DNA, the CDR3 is TGTGCCAGCAGTGGCTTAAAGGAGGGTCAAGGGGGCTATGGCTACACCTTC. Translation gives CASSGLKEGQGGYGYTF.

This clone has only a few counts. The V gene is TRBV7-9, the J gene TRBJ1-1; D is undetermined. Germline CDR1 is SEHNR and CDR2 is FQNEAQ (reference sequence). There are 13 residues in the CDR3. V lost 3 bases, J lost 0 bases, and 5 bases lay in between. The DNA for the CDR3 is TGTGCCAGCAGCTTCCCAGTGAACACTGAAGCTTTCTTT. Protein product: CASSFPVNTEAFF.

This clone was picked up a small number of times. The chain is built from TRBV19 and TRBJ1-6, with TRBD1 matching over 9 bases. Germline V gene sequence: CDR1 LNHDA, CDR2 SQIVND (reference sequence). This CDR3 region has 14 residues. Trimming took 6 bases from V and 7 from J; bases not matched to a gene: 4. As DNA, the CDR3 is TGTGCCAGTAGACTCGGGACAGGGAATTCACCCCTCCACTTT. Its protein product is CASRLGTGNSPLHF.

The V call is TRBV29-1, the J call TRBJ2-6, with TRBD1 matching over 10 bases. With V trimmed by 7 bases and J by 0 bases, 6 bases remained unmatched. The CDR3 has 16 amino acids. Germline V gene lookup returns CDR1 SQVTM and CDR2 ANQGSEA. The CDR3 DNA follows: TGCAGCGCCGGCGGGACAGGGGTCTCTGGGGCCAACGTCCTGACTTTC. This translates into CSAGGTGVSGANVLTF.

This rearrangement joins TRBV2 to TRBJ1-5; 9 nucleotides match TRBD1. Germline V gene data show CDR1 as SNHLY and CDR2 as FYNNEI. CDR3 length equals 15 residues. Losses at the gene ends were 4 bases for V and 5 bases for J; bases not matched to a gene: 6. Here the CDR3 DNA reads TGTGCCAGCAGTGGGGACAGGGCGGGAGATCAGCCCCAGCATTTT. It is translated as CASSGDRAGDQPQHF.

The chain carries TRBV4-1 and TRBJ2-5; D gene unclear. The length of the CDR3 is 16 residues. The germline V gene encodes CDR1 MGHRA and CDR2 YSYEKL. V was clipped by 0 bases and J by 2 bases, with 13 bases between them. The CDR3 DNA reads TGCGCCAGCAGCCAAGATGACCGGAGCCTACAAGAGACCCAGTACTTC. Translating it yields CASSQDDRSLQETQYF.

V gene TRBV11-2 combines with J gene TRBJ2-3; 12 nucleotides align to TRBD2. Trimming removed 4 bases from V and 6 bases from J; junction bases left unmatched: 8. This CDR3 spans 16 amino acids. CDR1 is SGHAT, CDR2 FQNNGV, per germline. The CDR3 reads CASSSTSGGFGDTQYF. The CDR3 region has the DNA TGTGCCAGCAGCTCCACTAGCGGGGGGTTCGGCGATACGCAGTATTTT.

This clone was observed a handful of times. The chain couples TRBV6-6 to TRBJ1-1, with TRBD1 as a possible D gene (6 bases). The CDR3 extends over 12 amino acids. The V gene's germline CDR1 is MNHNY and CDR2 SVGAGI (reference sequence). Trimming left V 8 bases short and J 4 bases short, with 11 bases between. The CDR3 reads CASQGGGTEAFF. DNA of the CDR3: TGTGCCAGCCAAGGGGGGGGCACTGAAGCTTTCTTT.

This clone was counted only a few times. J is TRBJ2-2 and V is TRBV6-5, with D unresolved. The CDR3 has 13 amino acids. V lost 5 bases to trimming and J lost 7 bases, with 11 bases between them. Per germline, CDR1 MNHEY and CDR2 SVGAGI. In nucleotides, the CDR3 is TGTGCCAGCAGTCCTCAGGAAGGCGGGGAGCTGTTTTTT. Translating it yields CASSPQEGGELFF.

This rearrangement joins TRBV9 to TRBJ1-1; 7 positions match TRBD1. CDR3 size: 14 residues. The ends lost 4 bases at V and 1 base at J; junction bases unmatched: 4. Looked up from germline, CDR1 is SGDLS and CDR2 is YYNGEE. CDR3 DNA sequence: TGTGCCAGCAGCCCTTGGACAGGGAACACTGAAGCTTTCTTT. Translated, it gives CASSPWTGNTEAFF.

The CDR3 region has the DNA TGTGCCAGCTCCGCGTCTGTAGGGCAGTTCTTC. Protein: CASSASVGQFF. The V gene is TRBV18, the J gene TRBJ2-1; the D is unclear. The CDR3 covers 11 residues. V lost 6 bases, J lost 12 bases, and 12 bases lay in between. Per the germline V gene, CDR1 is KGHSH and CDR2 is LQKENI.

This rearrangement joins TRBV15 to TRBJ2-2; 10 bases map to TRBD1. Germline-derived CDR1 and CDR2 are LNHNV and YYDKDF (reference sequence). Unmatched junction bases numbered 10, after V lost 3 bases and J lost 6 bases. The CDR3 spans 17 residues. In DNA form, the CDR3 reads TGTGCCACCAGCAGGGGAAGACAGGGGGCAGGACCCGGGGAGCTGTTTTTT. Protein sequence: CATSRGRQGAGPGELFF.

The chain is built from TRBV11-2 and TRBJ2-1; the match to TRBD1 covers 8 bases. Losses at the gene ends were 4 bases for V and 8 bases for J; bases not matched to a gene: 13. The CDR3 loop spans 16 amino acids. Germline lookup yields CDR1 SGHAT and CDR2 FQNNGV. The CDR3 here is CASSSEQGVKKHEQFF. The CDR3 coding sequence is TGTGCCAGCAGCTCGGAACAGGGGGTGAAGAAGCATGAGCAGTTCTTC.

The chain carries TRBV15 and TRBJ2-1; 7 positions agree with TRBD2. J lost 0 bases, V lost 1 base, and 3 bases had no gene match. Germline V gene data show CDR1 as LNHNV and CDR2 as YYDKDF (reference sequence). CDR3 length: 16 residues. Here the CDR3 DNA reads TGTGCCACCAGCAGAGGCTCTAGCGGCTCCTACAATGAGCAGTTCTTC. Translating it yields CATSRGSSGSYNEQFF. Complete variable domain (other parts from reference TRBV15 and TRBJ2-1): DAMVIQNPRYQVTQFGKPVTLSCSQTLNHNVMYWYQQKSSQAPKLLFHYYDKDFNNEADTPDNFQSRRPNTSFCFLDIRSPGLGDTAMYLCATSRGSSGSYNEQFFGPGTRLTVL.

This CDR3 reads CASSARGLGYEQYF. The CDR3 bases are TGTGCCAGCAGTGCCAGGGGGCTTGGGTACGAGCAGTACTTC. The rearrangement links TRBV27 to TRBJ2-7, with TRBD1 matching 8 bases. The germline V gene encodes CDR1 MNHEY and CDR2 SMNVEV (reference sequence). V dropped 5 bases and J dropped 4; count of bases not matched to a gene: 7. This CDR3 has 14 amino acids.

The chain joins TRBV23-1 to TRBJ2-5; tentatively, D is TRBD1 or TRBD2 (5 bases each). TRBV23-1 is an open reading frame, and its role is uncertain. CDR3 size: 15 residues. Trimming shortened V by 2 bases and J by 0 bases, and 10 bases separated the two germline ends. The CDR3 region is CASSQGGNNQETQYF. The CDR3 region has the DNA TGCGCCAGCAGTCAAGGGGGAAACAACCAAGAGACCCAGTACTTC.

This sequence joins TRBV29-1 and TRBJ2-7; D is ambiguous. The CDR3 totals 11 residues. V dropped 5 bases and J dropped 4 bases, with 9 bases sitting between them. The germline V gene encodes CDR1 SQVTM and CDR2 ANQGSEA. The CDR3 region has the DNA TGCAGCGTTAACAGCAATTACGAGCAGTACTTC. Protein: CSVNSNYEQYF.

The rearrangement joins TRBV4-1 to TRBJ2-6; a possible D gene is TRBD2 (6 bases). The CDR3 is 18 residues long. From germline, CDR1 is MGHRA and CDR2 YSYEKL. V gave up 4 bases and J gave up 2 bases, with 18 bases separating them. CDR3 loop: CASSPPLPSGAGANVLTF. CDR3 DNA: TGCGCCAGCAGCCCCCCCCTTCCGTCGGGGGCTGGGGCCAACGTCCTGACTTTC.

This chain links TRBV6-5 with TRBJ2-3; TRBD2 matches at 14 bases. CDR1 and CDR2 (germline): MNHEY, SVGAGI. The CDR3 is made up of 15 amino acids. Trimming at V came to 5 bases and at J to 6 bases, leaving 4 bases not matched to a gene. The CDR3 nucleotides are TGTGCCAGCAGTCGGACTAGCGGGGGGTATGATACGCAGTATTTT. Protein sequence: CASSRTSGGYDTQYF.

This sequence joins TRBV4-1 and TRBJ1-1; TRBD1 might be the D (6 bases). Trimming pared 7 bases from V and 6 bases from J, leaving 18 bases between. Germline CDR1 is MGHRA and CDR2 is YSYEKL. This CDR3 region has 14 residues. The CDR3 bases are TGCGCCAGCACCGACTCCGGGGGGGGCGCTGAAGCTTTCTTT. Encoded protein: CASTDSGGGAEAFF.

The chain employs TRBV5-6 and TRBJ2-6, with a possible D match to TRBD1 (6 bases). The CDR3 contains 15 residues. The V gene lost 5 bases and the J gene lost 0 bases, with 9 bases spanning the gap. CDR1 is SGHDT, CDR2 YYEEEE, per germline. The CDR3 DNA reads TGTGCCAGCAGACAGGACAGCTCTGGGGCCAACGTCCTGACTTTC. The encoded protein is CASRQDSSGANVLTF.

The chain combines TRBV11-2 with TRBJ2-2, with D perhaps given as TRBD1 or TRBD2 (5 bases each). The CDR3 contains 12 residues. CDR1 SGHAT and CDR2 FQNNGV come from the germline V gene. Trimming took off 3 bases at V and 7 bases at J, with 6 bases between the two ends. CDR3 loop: CASSLGDGELFF. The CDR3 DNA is TGTGCCAGCAGCTTGGGGGACGGGGAGCTGTTTTTT.

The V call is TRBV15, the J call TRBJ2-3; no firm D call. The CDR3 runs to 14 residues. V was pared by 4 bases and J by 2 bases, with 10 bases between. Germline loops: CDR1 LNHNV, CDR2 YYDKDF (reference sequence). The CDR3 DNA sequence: TGTGCCACCAGCACAGGAGAATTCACAGATACGCAGTATTTT. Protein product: CATSTGEFTDTQYF. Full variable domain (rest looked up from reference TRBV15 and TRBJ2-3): DAMVIQNPRYQVTQFGKPVTLSCSQTLNHNVMYWYQQKSSQAPKLLFHYYDKDFNNEADTPDNFQSRRPNTSFCFLDIRSPGLGDTAMYLCATSTGEFTDTQYFGPGTRLTVL.

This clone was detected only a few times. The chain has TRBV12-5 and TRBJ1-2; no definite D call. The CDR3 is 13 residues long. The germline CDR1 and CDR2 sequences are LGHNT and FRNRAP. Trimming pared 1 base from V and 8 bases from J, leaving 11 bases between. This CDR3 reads CASGLAYEEGYTF. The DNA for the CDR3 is TGTGCTAGTGGTTTGGCCTACGAGGAGGGCTACACCTTC.